Sequencing of this TCR beta chain was carried out in a study of T-cell reconstitution after alpha-beta-depleted transplantation in children (dated by TCRdb to the mid-2010s). In terms of the full investigation: Using TCR repertoire profiling, the study quantitatively followed how T-cell immune reconstitution unfolded in children after TCRalphabeta/CD19-depleted allogeneic hematopoietic cell transplantation. Broad study findings and their caveats: The frequencies of hyperexpanded clones fell over the following months, and after one year, T-cell counts and TCRbeta diversity were mostly attributed to newly produced T cells. In some patients, high TCRbeta diversity at day 60 was attributed to recipient T cells and intrathymic progenitors that had survived conditioning. About two months after transplant, the apparently early recovery of alphabetaT-cell counts reportedly depended on just several hundred clones that had expanded rapidly and came from non-depleted graft cells.

This clonotype was observed a few times. Its specific antigen is unknown. Within one base of it there is no much larger clone, and no base qualities were kept. The sample's treatment or condition label, in plain terms: allogeneic hematopoietic cell transplantation with graft depleted of TCRalphabeta T cells and CD19 B cells. The transplant recipients were children given TCRalphabeta/CD19-depleted allogeneic hematopoietic cell grafts. Library preparation was by PCR. The instrument given in TCRdb is Illumina HiSeq 2500. TCR libraries were prepared with molecular barcoding, using unique molecular identifiers to normalize TCRbeta repertoire quantification. Using fastp trimming at Q25 and MiXCR clonotype assembly, TCRdb reanalyzed the public sequencing data and kept in-frame beta chains. CDR3 protein duplicates are merged, each entry listing the most common genes and DNA. Counted in this sample were some 840,000 distinct CDR3 sequences; roughly 15% of them appeared once. Roughly 5% of the sample is taken by the ten largest.

From the cysteine up to the phenylalanine, the CDR3 has a length of 21 residues. Solely the CDR3 DNA is kept, with 63 bases framed from the first base. Trimming removed 5 bases from V and 0 bases from J, leaving 28 bases between the germline ends. CDR1 and CDR2, per the germline V gene (reference sequence), are SGHAT and FQDESV. The sequencing here drew on PBMCs, mostly from graft donor cells, taken 360 days after TCRalphabeta/CD19-depleted stem cell transplant. This receptor chain uses TRBV11-1 and TRBJ2-2; TRBD1 is a weak D gene call, 5 bases matching. The receptor comes from a male patient younger than 18 who had a stem cell transplant for acute lymphoblastic leukemia, so the T cells may come from the graft donor. The sequenced DNA is TGTGCCAGCAGCCGGCAGGGTCCCTTAACCCGAGATCAAACGAACACCGGGGAGCTGTTTTTT. Translated, this is CASSRQGPLTRDQTNTGELFF. With all but the CDR3 taken from the reference TRBV11-1 and TRBJ2-2 genes, the full variable domain is: EAEVAQSPRYKITEKSQAVAFWCDPISGHATLYWYRQILGQGPELLVQFQDESVVDDSQLPKDRFSAERLKGVDSTLKIQPAELGDSAMYLCASSRQGPLTRDQTNTGELFFGEGSRLTVL.